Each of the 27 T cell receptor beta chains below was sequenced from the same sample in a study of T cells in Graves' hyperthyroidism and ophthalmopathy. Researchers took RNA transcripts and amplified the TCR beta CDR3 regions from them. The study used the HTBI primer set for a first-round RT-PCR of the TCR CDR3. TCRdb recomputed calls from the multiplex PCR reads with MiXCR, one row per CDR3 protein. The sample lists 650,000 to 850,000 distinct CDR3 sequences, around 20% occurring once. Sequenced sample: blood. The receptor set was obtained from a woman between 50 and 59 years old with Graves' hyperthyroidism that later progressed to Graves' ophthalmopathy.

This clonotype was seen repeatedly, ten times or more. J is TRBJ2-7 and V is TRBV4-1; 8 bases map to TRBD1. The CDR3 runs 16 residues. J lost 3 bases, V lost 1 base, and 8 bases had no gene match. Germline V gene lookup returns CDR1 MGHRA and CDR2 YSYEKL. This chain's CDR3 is CASSQGPGQVVYEQYF. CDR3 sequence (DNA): TGCGCCAGCAGCCAAGGTCCGGGACAGGTTGTCTACGAGCAGTACTTC.

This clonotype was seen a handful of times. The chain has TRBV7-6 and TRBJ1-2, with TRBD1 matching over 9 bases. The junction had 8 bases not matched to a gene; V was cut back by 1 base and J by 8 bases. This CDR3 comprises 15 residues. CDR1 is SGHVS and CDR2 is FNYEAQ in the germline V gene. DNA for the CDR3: TGTGCCAGCAGCTTAGTTCCCAAGGACAGGGGAGGCTACACCTTC. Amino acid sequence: CASSLVPKDRGGYTF.

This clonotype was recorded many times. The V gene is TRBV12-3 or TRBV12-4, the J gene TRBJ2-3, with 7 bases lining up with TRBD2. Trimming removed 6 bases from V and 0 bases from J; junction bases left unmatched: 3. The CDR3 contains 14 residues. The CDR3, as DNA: TGTGCCAGCAGCGGGGGGTATAGCACAGATACGCAGTATTTT. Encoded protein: CASSGGYSTDTQYF.

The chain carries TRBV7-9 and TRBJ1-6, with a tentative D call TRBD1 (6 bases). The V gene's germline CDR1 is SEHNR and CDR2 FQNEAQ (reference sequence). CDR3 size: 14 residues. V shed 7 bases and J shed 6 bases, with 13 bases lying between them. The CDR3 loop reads CASTHDRRNSPLHF. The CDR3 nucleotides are TGTGCCAGCACCCACGACAGGCGTAATTCACCCCTCCACTTT.

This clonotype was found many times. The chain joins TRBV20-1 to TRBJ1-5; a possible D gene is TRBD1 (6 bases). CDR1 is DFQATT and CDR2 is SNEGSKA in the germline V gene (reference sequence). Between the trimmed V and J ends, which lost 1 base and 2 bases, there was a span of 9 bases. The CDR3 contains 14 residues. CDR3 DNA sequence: TGCAGTGCTAGAGTACAGGGCCGCAATCAGCCCCAGCATTTT. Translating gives CSARVQGRNQPQHF.

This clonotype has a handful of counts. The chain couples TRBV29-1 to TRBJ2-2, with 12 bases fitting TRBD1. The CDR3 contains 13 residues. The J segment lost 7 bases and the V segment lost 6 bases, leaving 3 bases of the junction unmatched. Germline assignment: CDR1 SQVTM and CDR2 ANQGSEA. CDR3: CSVGTGGNGELFF. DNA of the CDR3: TGCAGCGTCGGGACAGGGGGCAACGGGGAGCTGTTTTTT.

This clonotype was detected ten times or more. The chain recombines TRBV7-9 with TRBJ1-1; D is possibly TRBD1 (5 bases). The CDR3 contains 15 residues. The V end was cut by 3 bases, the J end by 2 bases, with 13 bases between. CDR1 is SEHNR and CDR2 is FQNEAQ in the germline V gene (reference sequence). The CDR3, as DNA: TGTGCCAGCAGCTTGCAGGGTTTAGGAAACACTGAAGCTTTCTTT. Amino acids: CASSLQGLGNTEAFF. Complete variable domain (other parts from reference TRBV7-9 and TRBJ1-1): DTGVSQNPRHKITKRGQNVTFRCDPISEHNRLYWYRQTLGQGPEFLTYFQNEAQLEKSRLLSDRFSAERPKGSFSTLEIQRTEQGDSAMYLCASSLQGLGNTEAFFGQGTRLTVV.

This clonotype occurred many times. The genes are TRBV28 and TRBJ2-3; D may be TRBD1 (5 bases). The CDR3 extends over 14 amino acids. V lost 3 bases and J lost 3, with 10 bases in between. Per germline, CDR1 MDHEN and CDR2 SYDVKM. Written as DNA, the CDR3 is TGTGCCAGCAGTTTGTTCAGGGTAACAGATACGCAGTATTTT. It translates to CASSLFRVTDTQYF. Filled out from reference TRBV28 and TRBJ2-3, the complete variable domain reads DVKVTQSSRYLVKRTGEKVFLECVQDMDHENMFWYRQDPGLGLRLIYFSYDVKMKEKGDIPEGYSVSREKKERFSLILESASTNQTSMYLCASSLFRVTDTQYFGPGTRLTVL.

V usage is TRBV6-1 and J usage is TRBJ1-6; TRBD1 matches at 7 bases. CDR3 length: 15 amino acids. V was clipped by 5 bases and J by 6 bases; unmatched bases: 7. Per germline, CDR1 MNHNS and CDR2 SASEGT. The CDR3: CASSPGTDSNSPLHF. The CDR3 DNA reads TGTGCCAGCAGTCCAGGGACAGACTCTAATTCACCCCTCCACTTT.

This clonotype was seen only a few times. The DNA for the CDR3 is TGTGCCAGCAGTTCCCGCGGGGGGGGCTACGAGCAGTACTTC. The encoded protein is CASSSRGGGYEQYF. The chain uses TRBV27 and TRBJ2-7; 9 bases line up with TRBD2. Looked up from germline, CDR1 is MNHEY and CDR2 is SMNVEV (reference sequence). CDR3 size: 14 residues. J was trimmed by 3 bases and V by 4 bases; bases with no gene match: 4.

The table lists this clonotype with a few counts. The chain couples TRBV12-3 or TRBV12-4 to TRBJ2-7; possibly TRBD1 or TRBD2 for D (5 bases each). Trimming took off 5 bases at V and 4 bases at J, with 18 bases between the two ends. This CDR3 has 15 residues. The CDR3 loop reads CASSPLRDERYEQYF. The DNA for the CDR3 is TGTGCCAGCAGTCCCCTCCGGGACGAACGGTACGAGCAGTACTTC.

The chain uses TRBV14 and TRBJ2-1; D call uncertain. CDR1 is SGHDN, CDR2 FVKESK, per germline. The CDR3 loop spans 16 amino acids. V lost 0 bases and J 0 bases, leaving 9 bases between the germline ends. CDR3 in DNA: TGTGCCAGCAGCCAAGATCGCAGGCGCTCCTACAATGAGCAGTTCTTC. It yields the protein CASSQDRRRSYNEQFF.

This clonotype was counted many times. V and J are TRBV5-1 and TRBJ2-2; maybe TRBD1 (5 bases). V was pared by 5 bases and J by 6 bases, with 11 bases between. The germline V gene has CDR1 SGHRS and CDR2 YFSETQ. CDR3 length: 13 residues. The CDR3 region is CASSSQGAGELFF. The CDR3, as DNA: TGCGCCAGCAGTTCGCAGGGTGCCGGGGAGCTGTTTTTT.

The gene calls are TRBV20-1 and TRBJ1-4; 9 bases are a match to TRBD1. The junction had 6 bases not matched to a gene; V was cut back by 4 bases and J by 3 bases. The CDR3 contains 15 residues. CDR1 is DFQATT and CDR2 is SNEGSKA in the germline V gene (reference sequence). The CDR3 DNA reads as TGCAGTGCTATGGACAGGGGAAGATCTAATGAAAAACTGTTTTTT. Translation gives CSAMDRGRSNEKLFF.

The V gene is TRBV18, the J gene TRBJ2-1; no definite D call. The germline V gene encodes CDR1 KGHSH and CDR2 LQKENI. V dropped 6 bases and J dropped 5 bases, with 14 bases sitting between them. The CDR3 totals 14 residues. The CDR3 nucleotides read TGTGCCAGCTCGGGTAGGTTCAATAACAATGAGCAGTTCTTC. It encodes CASSGRFNNNEQFF.

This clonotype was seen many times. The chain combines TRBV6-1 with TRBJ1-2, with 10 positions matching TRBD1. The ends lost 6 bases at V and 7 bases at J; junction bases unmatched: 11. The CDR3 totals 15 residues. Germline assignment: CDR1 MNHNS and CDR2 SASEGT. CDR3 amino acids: CASRDTPGQGSGYTF. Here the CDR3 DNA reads TGTGCCAGCAGAGACACTCCGGGACAGGGGTCTGGCTACACCTTC.

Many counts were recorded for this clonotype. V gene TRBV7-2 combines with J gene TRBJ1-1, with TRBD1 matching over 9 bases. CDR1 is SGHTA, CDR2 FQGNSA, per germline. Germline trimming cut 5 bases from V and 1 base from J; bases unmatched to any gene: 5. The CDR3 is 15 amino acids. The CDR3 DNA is TGTGCCAGCAGCACGTACAGGGGGCAGAACACTGAAGCTTTCTTT. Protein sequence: CASSTYRGQNTEAFF. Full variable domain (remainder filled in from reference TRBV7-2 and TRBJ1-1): GAGVSQSPSNKVTEKGKDVELRCDPISGHTALYWYRQSLGQGLEFLIYFQGNSAPDKSGLPSDRFSAERTGGSVSTLTIQRTQQEDSAVYLCASSTYRGQNTEAFFGQGTRLTVV.

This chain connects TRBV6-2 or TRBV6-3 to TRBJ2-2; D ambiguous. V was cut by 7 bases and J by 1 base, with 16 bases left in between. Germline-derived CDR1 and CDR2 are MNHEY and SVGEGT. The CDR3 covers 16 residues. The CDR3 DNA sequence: TGTGCCAGCACCTCCGGGCTTGGTGTGAACACCGGGGAGCTGTTTTTT. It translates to CASTSGLGVNTGELFF.

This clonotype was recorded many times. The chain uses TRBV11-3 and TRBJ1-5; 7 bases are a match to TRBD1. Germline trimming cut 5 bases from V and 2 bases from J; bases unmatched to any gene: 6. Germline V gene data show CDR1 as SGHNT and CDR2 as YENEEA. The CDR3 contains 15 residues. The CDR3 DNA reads TGTGCCAGCAGCATCGACAGGGAAGGCAATCAGCCCCAGCATTTT. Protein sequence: CASSIDREGNQPQHF. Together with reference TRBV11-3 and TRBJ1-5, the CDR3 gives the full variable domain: EAGVVQSPRYKIIEKKQPVAFWCNPISGHNTLYWYLQNLGQGPELLIRYENEEAVDDSQLPKDRFSAERLKGVDSTLKIQPAELGDSAVYLCASSIDREGNQPQHFGDGTRLSIL.

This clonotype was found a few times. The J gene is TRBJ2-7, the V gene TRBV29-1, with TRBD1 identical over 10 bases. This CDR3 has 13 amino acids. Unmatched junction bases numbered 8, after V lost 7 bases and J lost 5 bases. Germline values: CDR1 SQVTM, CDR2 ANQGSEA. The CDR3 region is CSAETGTGDEQYF. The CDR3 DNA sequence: TGCAGCGCAGAAACCGGGACAGGGGACGAGCAGTACTTC.

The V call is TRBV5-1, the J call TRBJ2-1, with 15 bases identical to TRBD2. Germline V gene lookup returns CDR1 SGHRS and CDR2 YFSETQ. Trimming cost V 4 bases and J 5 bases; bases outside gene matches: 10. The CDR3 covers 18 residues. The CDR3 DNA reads TGCGCCAGCAGCCGGGGGACTAGCGGGGGGCCCAGAGACAATGAGCAGTTCTTC. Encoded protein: CASSRGTSGGPRDNEQFF.

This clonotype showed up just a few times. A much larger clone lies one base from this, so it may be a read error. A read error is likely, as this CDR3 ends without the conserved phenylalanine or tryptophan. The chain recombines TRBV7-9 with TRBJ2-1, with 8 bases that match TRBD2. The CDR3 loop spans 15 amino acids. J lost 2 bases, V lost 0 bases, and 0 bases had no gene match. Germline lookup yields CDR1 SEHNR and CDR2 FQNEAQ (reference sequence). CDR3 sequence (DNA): TGTGCCAGCAGCTTAGCGGGACTAGCCTACAATGAGCAGTTCCTC. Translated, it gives CASSLAGLAYNEQFL.

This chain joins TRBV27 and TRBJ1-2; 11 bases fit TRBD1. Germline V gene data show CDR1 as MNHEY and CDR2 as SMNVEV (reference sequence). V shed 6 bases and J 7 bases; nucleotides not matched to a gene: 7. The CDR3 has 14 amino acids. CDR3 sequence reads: CASSKDRGRSGYTF. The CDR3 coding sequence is TGTGCCAGCAGCAAGGACAGGGGGCGCAGTGGCTACACCTTC.

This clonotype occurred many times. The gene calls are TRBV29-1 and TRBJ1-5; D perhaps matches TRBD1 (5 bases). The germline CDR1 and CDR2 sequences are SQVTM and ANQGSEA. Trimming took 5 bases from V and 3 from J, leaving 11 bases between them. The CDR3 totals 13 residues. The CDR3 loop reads CSVRDGDNQPQHF. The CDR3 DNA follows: TGCAGCGTTCGGGACGGTGACAATCAGCCCCAGCATTTT.

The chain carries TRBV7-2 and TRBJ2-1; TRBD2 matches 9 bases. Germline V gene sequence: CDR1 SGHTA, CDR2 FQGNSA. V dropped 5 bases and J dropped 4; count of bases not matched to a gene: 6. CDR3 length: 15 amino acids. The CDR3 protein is CASSVLLAGYNEQFF. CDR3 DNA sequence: TGTGCCAGCAGCGTATTACTAGCGGGTTACAATGAGCAGTTCTTC.

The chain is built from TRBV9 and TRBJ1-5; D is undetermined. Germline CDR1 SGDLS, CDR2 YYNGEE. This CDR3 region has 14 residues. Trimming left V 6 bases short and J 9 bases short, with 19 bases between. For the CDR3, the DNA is TGTGCCAGCAACGCCCTGGATCGTGGTTGGCCCCAGCATTTT. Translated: CASNALDRGWPQHF.

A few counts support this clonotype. The CDR3 nucleotides read TGCAGTGTAGGACGACCGCTAGACAAGCGCGCCTACGAGCAGTACTTC. Its protein product is CSVGRPLDKRAYEQYF. The chain couples TRBV20-1 to TRBJ2-7; D is ambiguous. The CDR3 is 16 residues long. Trimming took 7 bases from V and 2 from J, leaving 24 bases between them. Per germline, CDR1 DFQATT and CDR2 SNEGSKA (reference sequence).